This T cell receptor (beta chain) was retrieved from a study of low-dose radiotherapy and immunotherapy resistance in tumors. Across the study: Every two weeks patients got nivolumab 240 mg flat dose, plus ipilimumab 1 mg/kg every six weeks, intravenously. A dose of 300 mg of oral aspirin was taken by patients daily for four cycles from cycle 1 day 1.

Germline CDR1 MNHEY, CDR2 SVGEGT. The V segment lost 7 bases and the J segment 4 bases; nucleotides outside the gene matches: 14. CDR3 length equals 18 residues. The authors amplified TCRs for 20 PCR cycles with a constant-region primer and a V-primer adapter. Via MiXCR, TCRdb re-called the reads, giving one row per CDR3 protein. The table includes about 52,000 distinct CDR3 sequences, 33% detected once. Indicated time point: after trial treatment. Specified treatment: LDRT plus nivolumab, ipilimumab, low-dose cyclophosphamide and aspirin (RACIN trial). Donors received a regimen that comprised nivolumab, ipilimumab, aspirin, low-dose cyclophosphamide and low-dose radiotherapy.

The chain combines TRBV6-2 or TRBV6-3 with TRBJ2-2, with 11 bases fitting TRBD2. This receptor was taken from a male donor with rectosigmoid adenocarcinoma. The sequencing used PBMCs, collected after low-dose radiotherapy plus immunotherapy. The DNA for the CDR3 is TGTGCCAGCACGGGACGACTAGCGGGGCCCCGGGGCACCGGGGAGCTGTTTTTT. As protein: CASTGRLAGPRGTGELFF.